This TCR beta chain is drawn from a study of cytomegalovirus exposure and HLA in healthy donors. Whole-study findings and limits: A prior analysis recorded that most TCR beta V segments were productive about 90% or about 30% of the time. While the bulk of TCR sequences proved rare, some public TCRs turned up in many donors. Later genetic work tied a missense DCLRE1C variant to beta-chain V and J trimming.

The sample holds a few counts of this clone. The antigen remains unidentified. CDR3 length: 13 amino acids. Germline loops: CDR1 MGHDK, CDR2 SYGVNS. V dropped 4 bases and J dropped 1 base, with 8 bases sitting between them. The PCR ran on 60 Vbeta and 13 Jbeta primers. Sequenced by immunoSEQ multiplex PCR; TCRdb stores in-frame clones only, minus some. The table lists some 150,000 clones, over 80% of them singletons. When sampled, the donors appeared nominally healthy, though they likely had unrecorded immune exposures. The sequence derives from a male donor in good health and CMV-seronegative. The chain links TRBV25-1 to TRBJ2-7, with D perhaps TRBD1 (6 bases). The sample comprised PBMCs. The CDR3 DNA sequence: TGTGCCAGCAGTGGCGGACAGTCCTACGAGCAGTACTTC. This translates into CASSGGQSYEQYF.